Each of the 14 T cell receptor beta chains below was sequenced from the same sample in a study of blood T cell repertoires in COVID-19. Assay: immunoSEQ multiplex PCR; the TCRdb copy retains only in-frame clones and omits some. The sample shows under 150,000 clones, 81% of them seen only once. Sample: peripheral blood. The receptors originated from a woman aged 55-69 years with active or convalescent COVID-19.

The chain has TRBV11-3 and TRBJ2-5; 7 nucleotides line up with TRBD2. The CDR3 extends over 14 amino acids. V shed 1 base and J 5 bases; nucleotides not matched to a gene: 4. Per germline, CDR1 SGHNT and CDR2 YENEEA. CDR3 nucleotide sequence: TGTGCCAGCAGCTTAGGACTAGCTGGGGAGACCCAGTACTTC. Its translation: CASSLGLAGETQYF. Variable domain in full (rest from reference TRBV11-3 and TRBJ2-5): EAGVVQSPRYKIIEKKQPVAFWCNPISGHNTLYWYLQNLGQGPELLIRYENEEAVDDSQLPKDRFSAERLKGVDSTLKIQPAELGDSAVYLCASSLGLAGETQYFGPGTRLLVL.

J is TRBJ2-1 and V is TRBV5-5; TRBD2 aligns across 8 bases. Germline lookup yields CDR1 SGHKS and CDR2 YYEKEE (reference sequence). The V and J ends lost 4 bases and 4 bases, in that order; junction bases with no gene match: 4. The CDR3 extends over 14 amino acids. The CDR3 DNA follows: TGTGCCAGCAGCCGACGGGAGGGATACAATGAGCAGTTCTTC. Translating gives CASSRREGYNEQFF.

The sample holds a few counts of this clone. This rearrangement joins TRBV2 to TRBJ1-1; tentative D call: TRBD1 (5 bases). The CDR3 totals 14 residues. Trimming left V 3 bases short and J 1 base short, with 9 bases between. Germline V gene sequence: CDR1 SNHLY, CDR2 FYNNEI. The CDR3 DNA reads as TGTGCCAGCAGTGATTTCGGGGGGAACACTGAAGCTTTCTTT. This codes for CASSDFGGNTEAFF.

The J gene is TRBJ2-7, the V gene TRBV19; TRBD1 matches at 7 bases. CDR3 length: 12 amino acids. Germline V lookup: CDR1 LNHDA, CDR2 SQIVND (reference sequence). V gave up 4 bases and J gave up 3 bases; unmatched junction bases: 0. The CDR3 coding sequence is TGTGCCAGTAGTACAGGGGGCTACGAGCAGTACTTC. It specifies CASSTGGYEQYF.

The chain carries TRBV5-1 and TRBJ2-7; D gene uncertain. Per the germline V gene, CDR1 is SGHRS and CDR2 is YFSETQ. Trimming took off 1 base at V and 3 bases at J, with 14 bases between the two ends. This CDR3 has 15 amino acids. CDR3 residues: CASSLFDSSLYEQYF. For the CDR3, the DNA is TGCGCCAGCAGCTTGTTTGACTCCTCTCTCTACGAGCAGTACTTC.

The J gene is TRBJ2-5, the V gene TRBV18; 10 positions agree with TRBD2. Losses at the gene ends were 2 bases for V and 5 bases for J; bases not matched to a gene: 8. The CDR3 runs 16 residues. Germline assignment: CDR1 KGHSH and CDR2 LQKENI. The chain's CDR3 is CASSPYEREGLETQYF. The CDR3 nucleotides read TGTGCCAGCTCACCATACGAGCGGGAGGGCCTGGAGACCCAGTACTTC.

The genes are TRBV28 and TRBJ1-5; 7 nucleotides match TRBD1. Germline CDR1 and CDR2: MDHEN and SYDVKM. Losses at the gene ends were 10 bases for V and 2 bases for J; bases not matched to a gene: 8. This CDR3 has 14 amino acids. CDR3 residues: CATSGGWGNQPQHF. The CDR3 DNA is TGTGCCACCTCAGGGGGTTGGGGCAATCAGCCCCAGCATTTT.

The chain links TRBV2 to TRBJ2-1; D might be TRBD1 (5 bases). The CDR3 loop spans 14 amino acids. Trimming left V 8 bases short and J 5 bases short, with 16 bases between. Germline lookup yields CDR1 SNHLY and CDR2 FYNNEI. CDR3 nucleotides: TGTGCCAGCGAGTTGGCAGGGATCAACAATGAGCAGTTCTTC. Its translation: CASELAGINNEQFF.

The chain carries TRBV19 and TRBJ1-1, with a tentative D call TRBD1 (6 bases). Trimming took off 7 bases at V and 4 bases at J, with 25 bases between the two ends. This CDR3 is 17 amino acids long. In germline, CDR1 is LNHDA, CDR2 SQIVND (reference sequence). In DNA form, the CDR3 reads TGTGCCAGTACCCCTTATAGCCCCAGGGGTAGGTTCACTGAAGCTTTCTTT. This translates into CASTPYSPRGRFTEAFF.

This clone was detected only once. CDR3 bases: TGTGCCAGCAGCTCCGACAGGGGGACTGAAGCTTTCTTT. It encodes CASSSDRGTEAFF. This chain uses TRBV11-2 with TRBJ1-1; 9 bases are a match to TRBD1. The CDR3 contains 13 residues. CDR1 SGHAT and CDR2 FQNNGV come from the germline V gene. Trimming cost V 4 bases and J 5 bases; bases outside gene matches: 2.

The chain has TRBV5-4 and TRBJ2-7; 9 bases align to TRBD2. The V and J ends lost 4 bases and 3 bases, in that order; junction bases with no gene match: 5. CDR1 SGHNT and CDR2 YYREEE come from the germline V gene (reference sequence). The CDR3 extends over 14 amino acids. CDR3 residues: CASSPGLANYEQYF. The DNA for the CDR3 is TGTGCCAGCAGCCCCGGACTAGCGAACTACGAGCAGTACTTC.

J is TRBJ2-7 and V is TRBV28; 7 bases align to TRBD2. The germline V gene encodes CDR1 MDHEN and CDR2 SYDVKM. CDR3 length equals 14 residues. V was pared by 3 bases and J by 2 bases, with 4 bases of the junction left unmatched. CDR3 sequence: CASSLLAETYEQYF. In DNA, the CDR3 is TGTGCCAGCAGTTTGCTAGCGGAAACCTACGAGCAGTACTTC.

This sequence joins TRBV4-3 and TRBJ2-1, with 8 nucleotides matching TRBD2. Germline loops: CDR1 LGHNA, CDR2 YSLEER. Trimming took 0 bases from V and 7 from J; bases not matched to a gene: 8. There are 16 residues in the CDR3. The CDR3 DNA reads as TGCGCCAGCAGCCAAGATCTAGGCGGGAGGTGGAATGAGCAGTTCTTC. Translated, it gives CASSQDLGGRWNEQFF.

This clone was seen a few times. The CDR3 loop is CASSFSGVYEQYF. The CDR3 coding sequence is TGTGCCAGCAGCTTTTCGGGGGTCTACGAGCAGTACTTC. The rearrangement joins TRBV5-4 to TRBJ2-7; possible D gene TRBD2, 6 bases. With 2 bases removed from V and 3 bases from J, the gap between germline ends came to 9 bases. Germline assignment: CDR1 SGHNT and CDR2 YYREEE (reference sequence). The CDR3 is 13 residues long.